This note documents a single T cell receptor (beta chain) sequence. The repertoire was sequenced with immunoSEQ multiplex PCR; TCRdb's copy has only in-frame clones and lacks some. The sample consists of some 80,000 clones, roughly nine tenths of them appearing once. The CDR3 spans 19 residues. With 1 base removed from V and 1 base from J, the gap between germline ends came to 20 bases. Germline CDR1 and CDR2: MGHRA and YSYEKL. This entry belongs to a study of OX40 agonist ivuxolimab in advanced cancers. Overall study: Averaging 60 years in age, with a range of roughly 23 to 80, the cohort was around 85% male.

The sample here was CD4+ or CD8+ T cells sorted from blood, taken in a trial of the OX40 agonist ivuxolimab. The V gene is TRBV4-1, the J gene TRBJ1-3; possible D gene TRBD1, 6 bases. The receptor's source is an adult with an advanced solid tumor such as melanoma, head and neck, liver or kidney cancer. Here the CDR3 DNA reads TGCGCCAGCAGCCAAGGATTTCCGGGACAAGCTTCTTCTGGAAACACCATATATTTT. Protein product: CASSQGFPGQASSGNTIYF.